This T cell receptor beta chain was profiled in a study of blood T cell repertoires in COVID-19. As for this clone: A read error may produce the germline difference seen at one junction end.

Germline V gives CDR1 SGHTA, CDR2 FQGNSA. The CDR3 contains 14 residues. TCRdb's copy holds only in-frame clones and misses some; the assay was immunoSEQ multiplex PCR. The sample lists approximately 150,000 clones; over 70% were seen once. This chain links TRBV7-2 with TRBJ1-2; D is unclear. The receptor was derived from a man aged 70-80 years who had been exposed to COVID-19. The sequenced sample consisted of PBMCs or T cells enriched from blood (not recorded which). CDR3 protein: CASSLAPGNFGYTF. The DNA for the CDR3 is TGTGCCAGCAGCTTAGCGCCGGGGAACTTTGGCTACACCTTC.